The present T cell receptor beta chain was sequenced within a study of molecular identifiers for immune sequencing clone quantification (dated by TCRdb to the late 2010s). About the study as a whole: For a replicate experiment, the RNA from either 20,000 or 100,000 naive CD8 T cells was divided into five aliquots, and four of those aliquots went on to sequencing. The study was a methods study using CD8 T cells to benchmark molecular-identifier clustering-based TCR repertoire sequencing (MIDCIRS) and TCR RNA copy counting.

The library was obtained by PCR. TCRdb lists the instrument as NextSeq 500. Preparation of bulk TCR libraries followed a previously described approach, with the TCR primers listed in Table S5. The Qiagen AllPrep DNA/RNA kit was used to purify total RNA. Reads from multiple sequencing runs of the same library were pooled before analysis. In the paper's pipeline: Reads were retained only if their TCR constant sequence matched exactly, and those retained reads were trimmed to 150 nt and grouped according to their 12-nt molecular barcodes. Reads inside each barcode group were sub-clustered using a 15% Levenshtein threshold, and a quality-weighted consensus sequence was constructed for each RNA molecule. Non-functional sequences were discarded, and so were lower-count sequences lying one edit away from another sequence. Based on fitting two negative binomial distributions, any barcode sub-cluster with under 20% of the maximum read count was discarded. Using fastp at Q25 and MiXCR, TCRdb reprocessed the public reads and kept productive beta chains. Rows are combined by CDR3 protein, so each entry shows the most common genes and DNA. None of the V and J calls come from the authors' own analysis; TCRdb made them. A total of just over 95,000 distinct CDR3 sequences appear in this sample, roughly 26% of them only once. Under 1% of the sample is in the top ten clones.

This clonotype was observed many times. Its antigen specificity is not known. Per-base qualities were not stored, and no clone one base away is much larger. What the work shows at the level of the full study, not this receptor alone: Modeling gave 3 to 3.5 recovered TCR RNA copies per cell versus approximately 10 by digital PCR, implying approximately 32% capture efficiency. The sizes of highly expanded clones could end up underestimated when identical TCR molecules share a barcode. The naive libraries included spiked-in Jurkat TCR RNA (10 copies' worth), and this Jurkat TCR RNA is not part of the donor repertoire. In CMV-specific effector cells, clones with more than 20 RNA copies contained over 99% of molecules, whereas in naive cells such clones contained under 1% of molecules. A single cell's worth of spiked-in Jurkat TCR RNA was reported detectable even among around 1 million naive CD8 T cells. Without barcode sub-clustering, chimeric consensus sequences inflated TCR diversity; chimeras reached as high as 47%.

Libraries of naive CD8 T cells were built from anywhere between roughly 17,000 and 1,000,000 sorted cells, with 10%, 30% or 50% of the purified RNA used. Naive CD8 T cells were FACS-sorted as CD8+CD4-CCR7+CD45RA+ on a BD FACSAria II into RLT Plus buffer. To test detection sensitivity, Jurkat RNA equal to ten TCR copies was added to samples of about 20,000-1,000,000 naive CD8 T cells. CD8 T cells were enriched using RosetteSep CD8+ T Cell Enrichment Cocktail and Ficoll-Paque, and the enriched cells then underwent ACK red cell lysis. Sequenced material: naive CD8+ T cells from blood, with Jurkat cell RNA spiked in. The label giving this sample's cell subset or site can be read as: FACS-sorted CD8+CD4-CCR7+CD45RA+ naive T cells. The receptor was derived from a human donor in good health. Some libraries in this study had Jurkat cell RNA spiked in.

Here is the DNA: TGTGCCAGCAGTCCCAGTTGGGGCCCAAGGAGTGAAGCTTTCTTT. Its amino acids are CASSPSWGPRSEAFF. The sequence links TRBV6-2 or TRBV6-3 to TRBJ1-1, with TRBD1 tentatively as D gene (5 bases match). The CDR3 runs 15 amino acids, cysteine and phenylalanine included. CDR3 DNA only is kept here, 45 bases in frame from base 1. The germline V gene encodes CDR1 MNHEY and CDR2 SVGEGT. Between the V and J ends, shortened by 5 bases and 7 bases respectively, the junction contains 20 bases.